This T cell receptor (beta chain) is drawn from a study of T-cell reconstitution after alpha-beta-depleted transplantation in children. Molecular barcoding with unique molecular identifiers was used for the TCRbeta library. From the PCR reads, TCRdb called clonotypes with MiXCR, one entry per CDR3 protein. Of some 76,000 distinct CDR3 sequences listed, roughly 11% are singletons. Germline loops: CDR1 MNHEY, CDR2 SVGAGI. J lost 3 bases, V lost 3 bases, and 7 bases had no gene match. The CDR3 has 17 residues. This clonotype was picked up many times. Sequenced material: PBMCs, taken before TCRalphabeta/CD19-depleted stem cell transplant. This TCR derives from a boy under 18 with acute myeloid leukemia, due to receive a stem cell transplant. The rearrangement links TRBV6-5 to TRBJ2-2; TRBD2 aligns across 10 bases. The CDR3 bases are TGTGCCAGCAGTTATGTAGCGGGAGGTCACCACACCGGGGAGCTGTTTTTT. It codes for CASSYVAGGHHTGELFF.